The TCR beta chain under discussion was sequenced for a study of patients and donors after allogeneic stem cell transplantation. The V end lost 8 bases, the J end lost 5 bases, and 12 bases lay between the germline ends. CDR1 and CDR2 (germline): SNHLY, FYNNEI. The CDR3 runs to 12 residues. This clonotype came up a few times. TCRdb itself ran the RT-PCR reads through MiXCR, one entry per CDR3 protein. The table includes about 960,000 distinct CDR3 sequences, 18% detected once. V and J are TRBV2 and TRBJ2-5, with a possible D match to TRBD2 (5 bases). The sample comprised blood, either unsorted or a sorted T cell fraction (not recorded which). The clonotype originates from a human donor who was either an allogeneic HSCT recipient or a stem cell or donor lymphocyte infusion donor (not recorded which). It is not recorded whose cells these are; they may come from a transplant donor. CDR3 nucleotides: TGTGCCAGCGGACTCTCTCGGGAGACCCAGTACTTC. Its translation: CASGLSRETQYF. The variable domain in full, with the rest retrieved from reference TRBV2 and TRBJ2-5, is EPEVTQTPSHQVTQMGQEVILRCVPISNHLYFYWYRQILGQKVEFLVSFYNNEISEKSEIFDDQFSVERPDGSNFTLKIRSTKLEDSAMYFCASGLSRETQYFGPGTRLLVL.